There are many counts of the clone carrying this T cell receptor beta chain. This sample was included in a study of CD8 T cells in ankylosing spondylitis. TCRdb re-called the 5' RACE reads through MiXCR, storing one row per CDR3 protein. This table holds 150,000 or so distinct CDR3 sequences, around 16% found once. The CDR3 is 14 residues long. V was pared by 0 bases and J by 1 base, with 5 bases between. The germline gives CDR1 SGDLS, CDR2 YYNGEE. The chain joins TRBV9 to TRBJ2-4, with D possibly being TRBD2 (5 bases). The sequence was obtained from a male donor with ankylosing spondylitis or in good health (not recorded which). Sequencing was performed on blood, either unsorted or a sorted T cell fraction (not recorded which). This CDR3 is CASSVGGAKNIQYF. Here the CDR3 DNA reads TGTGCCAGCAGCGTAGGAGGGGCCAAAAACATTCAGTACTTC. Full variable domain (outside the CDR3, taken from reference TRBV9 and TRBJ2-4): DSGVTQTPKHLITATGQRVTLRCSPRSGDLSVYWYQQSLDQGLQFLIQYYNGEERAKGNILERFSAQQFPDLHSELNLSSLELGDSALYFCASSVGGAKNIQYFGAGTRLSVL.